This T cell receptor (beta chain) was documented in a study of blood T cell repertoires in COVID-19 (TCRdb year 2020). In terms of the full investigation: Samples covering the acute and convalescent phases of COVID-19 were provided by collaborators in the United States, Italy and Spain. The samples were drawn from the first 160 participants of the ongoing ImmuneRACE study and from 1,254 subjects provided by 6 global collaborators. The repertoires were released in a freely available public database meant as a resource for research on the immune response to SARS-CoV-2. HLA class I and class II types, where available, came from metadata supplied by the sample provider rather than from assay-based typing. The prospective study material was composed of cDNA or gDNA derived from T cells, B-cell-depleted T cells, or PBMCs. The sample metadata nearly always contained a de-identified subject ID, COVID-19 status, age in years and sex. The dataset comprised deeply sampled blood TCRbeta repertoires from subjects exposed to, actively infected with, or recovered from COVID-19.

A note on this clone: Its target antigen remains unknown. Base qualities are not recorded, but no much larger clone differs from it by a single base.

The germline V gene (reference sequence) yields SEHNR for CDR1 and FQNEAQ for CDR2. The CDR3 runs 14 amino acids, cysteine and phenylalanine included. Only the CDR3 DNA is retained, 42 bases long and in frame from the first base. Deletion took 2 bases off V and 0 bases off J, with a span of 7 bases between the germline ends. Each collaborating institution followed its own protocols to collect whole blood in K2EDTA tubes. For TCRbeta analysis, collaborators shipped samples as frozen whole blood, isolated PBMCs, or DNA extracted from either of those sample types. TCRbeta CDR3 regions were amplified from genomic DNA by means of the immunoSEQ Assay, a bias-controlled multiplex PCR. For the original study's pipeline: Within the assay, amplification of reference gene primers was used to estimate how many nucleated cells each sample contained. To quantify the absolute abundance of each unique TCRbeta CDR3 rearrangement, sequence reads were collapsed and filtered. For each sample, productive Simpson clonality was calculated by taking the square root of Simpson's diversity index across productive rearrangements. Sourced from immuneACCESS, this table was stored by TCRdb with only in-frame sequences that have V and J called. A share of the clones is absent; for the studies checked, an unresolved V gene accounts for under half, and the remainder has no known explanation. V, J and clone size were drawn from that table, and D and trimming were deduced from the DNA. The sample has 95,000 to 150,000 clones on record, around nine tenths of them singletons. The ten most abundant clones make up 2% to 2.5% of the sample.

Findings and caveats that apply to the study as a whole: How much clinical and demographic metadata was included differed by source and by participant, and the metadata was provided uncurated.

Recombination linked TRBV7-9 to TRBJ1-1, and TRBD1 may be the D gene, going by 6 matching bases. The source of this sequence is a woman in her forties or fifties with acute or convalescent COVID-19. The sample taken for sequencing was peripheral blood. The nucleotides are TGTGCCAGCAGCTTAACAGGGATGAACACTGAAGCTTTCTTT. This is translated as CASSLTGMNTEAFF.